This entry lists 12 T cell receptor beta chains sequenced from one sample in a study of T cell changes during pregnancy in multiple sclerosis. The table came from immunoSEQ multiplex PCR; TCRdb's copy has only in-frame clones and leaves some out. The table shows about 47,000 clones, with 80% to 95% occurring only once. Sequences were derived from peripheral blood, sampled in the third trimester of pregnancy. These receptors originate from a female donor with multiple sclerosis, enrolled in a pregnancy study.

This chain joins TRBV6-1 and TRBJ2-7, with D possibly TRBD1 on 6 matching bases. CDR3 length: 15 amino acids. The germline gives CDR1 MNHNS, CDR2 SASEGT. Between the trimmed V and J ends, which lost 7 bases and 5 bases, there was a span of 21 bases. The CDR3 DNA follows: TGTGCCAGCAACGGATATAGGGGGAGTGGCGACGAGCAGTACTTC. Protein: CASNGYRGSGDEQYF.

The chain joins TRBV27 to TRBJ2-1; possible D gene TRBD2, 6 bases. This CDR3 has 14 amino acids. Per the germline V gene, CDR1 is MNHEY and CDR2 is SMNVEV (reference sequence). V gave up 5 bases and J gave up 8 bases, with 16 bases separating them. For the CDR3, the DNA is TGTGCCAGCAGTATCCGACTAGTAGCCGATGAGCAGTTCTTC. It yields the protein CASSIRLVADEQFF.

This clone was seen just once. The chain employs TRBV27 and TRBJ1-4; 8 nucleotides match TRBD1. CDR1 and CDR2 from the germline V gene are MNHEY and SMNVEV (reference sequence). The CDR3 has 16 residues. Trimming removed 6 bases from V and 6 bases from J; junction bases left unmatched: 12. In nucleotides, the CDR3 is TGTGCCAGCAGCTCCACCCAGGGGGCCAGGGATGAAAAACTGTTTTTT. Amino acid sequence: CASSSTQGARDEKLFF.

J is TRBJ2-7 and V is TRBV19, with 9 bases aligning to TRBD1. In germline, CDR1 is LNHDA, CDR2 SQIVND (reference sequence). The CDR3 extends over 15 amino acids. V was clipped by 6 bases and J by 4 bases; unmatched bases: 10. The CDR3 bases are TGTGCCAGTAGCGCCGGGACAGGGTATGGGTACGAGCAGTACTTC. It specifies CASSAGTGYGYEQYF.

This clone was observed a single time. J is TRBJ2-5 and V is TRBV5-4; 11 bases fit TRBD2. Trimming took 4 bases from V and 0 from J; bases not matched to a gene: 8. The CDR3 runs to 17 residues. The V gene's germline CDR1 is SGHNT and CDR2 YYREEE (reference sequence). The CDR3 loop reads CASSIAGLAEHQETQYF. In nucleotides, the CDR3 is TGTGCCAGCAGCATAGCGGGACTAGCGGAACACCAAGAGACCCAGTACTTC.

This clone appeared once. The CDR3 DNA is TGCGCCAGCAGCCAGACTAGCGGGAGGGCCGGCACAGATACGCAGTATTTT. Amino acids: CASSQTSGRAGTDTQYF. This sequence joins TRBV5-1 and TRBJ2-3, with 14 bases lining up with TRBD2. Germline assignment: CDR1 SGHRS and CDR2 YFSETQ. V shed 4 bases, J shed 1 base, and the junction held 5 bases outside the gene matches. This CDR3 has 17 amino acids.

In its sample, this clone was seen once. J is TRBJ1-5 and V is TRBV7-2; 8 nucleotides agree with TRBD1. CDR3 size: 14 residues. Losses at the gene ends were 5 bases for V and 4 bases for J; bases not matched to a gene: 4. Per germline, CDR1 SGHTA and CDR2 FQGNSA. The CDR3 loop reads CASSRTGKNQPQHF. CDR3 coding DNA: TGTGCCAGCAGCCGGACAGGGAAGAATCAGCCCCAGCATTTT.

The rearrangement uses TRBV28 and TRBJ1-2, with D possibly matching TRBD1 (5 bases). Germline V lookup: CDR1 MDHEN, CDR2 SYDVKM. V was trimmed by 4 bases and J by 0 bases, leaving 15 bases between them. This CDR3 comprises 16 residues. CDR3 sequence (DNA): TGTGCCAGCAGTTACGACCTTCGGGGGGCTAACTATGGCTACACCTTC. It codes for CASSYDLRGANYGYTF.

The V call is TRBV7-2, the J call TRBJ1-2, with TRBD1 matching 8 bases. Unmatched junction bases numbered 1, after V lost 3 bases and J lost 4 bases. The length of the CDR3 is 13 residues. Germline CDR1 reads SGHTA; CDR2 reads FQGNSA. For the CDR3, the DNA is TGTGCCAGCAGCTTCGGACAGGGCTATGGCTACACCTTC. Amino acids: CASSFGQGYGYTF.

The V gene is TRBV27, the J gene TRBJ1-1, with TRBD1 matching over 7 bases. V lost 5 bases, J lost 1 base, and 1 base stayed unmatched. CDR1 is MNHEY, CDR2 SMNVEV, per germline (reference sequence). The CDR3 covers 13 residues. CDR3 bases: TGTGCCAGCAGTGAGGGGGCGAACACTGAAGCTTTCTTT. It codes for CASSEGANTEAFF.

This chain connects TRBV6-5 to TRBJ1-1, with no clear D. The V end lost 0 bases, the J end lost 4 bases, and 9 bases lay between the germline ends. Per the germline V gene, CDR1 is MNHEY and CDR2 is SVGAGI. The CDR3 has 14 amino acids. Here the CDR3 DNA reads TGTGCCAGCAGTTACTCGGCCCTTGGCACTGAAGCTTTCTTT. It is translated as CASSYSALGTEAFF.

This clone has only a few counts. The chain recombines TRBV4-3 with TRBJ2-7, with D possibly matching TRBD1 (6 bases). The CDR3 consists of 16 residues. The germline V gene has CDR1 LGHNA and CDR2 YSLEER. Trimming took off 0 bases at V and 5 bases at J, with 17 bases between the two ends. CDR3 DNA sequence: TGCGCCAGCAGCCAAGATTTGGAACAGGGTGGGAACGAGCAGTACTTC. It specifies CASSQDLEQGGNEQYF.